The 14 T cell receptor beta chains listed next were all sequenced from one sample in a study of T cells after yellow fever vaccination. TCRdb re-analysed the 5' RACE reads in MiXCR, keeping a single row per CDR3 protein. The top ten clones hold 0.5% to 0.6% of a sample with a few hundred thousand distinct CDR3 sequences, approximately 12% of them seen once. The starting material was CD4+ T cells sorted from PBMCs, obtained 45 days after the yellow fever booster vaccination. Receptors originate from a young man who received the YFV17D yellow fever vaccine.

This clonotype has a handful of counts. V and J are TRBV7-9 and TRBJ1-3; 7 bases align to TRBD1. Looked up from germline, CDR1 is SEHNR and CDR2 is FQNEAQ (reference sequence). V gave up 4 bases and J gave up 8 bases; unmatched junction bases: 8. This CDR3 has 14 residues. For the CDR3, the DNA is TGTGCCAGCAGCTCCCCCGGACAGGAGGACACCATATATTTT. Its translation is CASSSPGQEDTIYF.

This clonotype turned up a few times. This chain joins TRBV20-1 and TRBJ2-2; 11 bases map to TRBD2. Germline trimming cut 5 bases from V and 2 bases from J; bases unmatched to any gene: 4. The germline V gene has CDR1 DFQATT and CDR2 SNEGSKA (reference sequence). This CDR3 comprises 15 residues. Here the CDR3 DNA reads TGCAGTGCTCCGGGACTAGCGGCTAACACCGGGGAGCTGTTTTTT. This codes for CSAPGLAANTGELFF.

This clonotype has more than one count but fewer than ten. V and J are TRBV20-1 and TRBJ2-1, with 7 positions matching TRBD2. The V segment lost 0 bases and the J segment 4 bases; nucleotides outside the gene matches: 6. The CDR3 contains 15 residues. Germline assignment: CDR1 DFQATT and CDR2 SNEGSKA (reference sequence). Written as DNA, the CDR3 is TGCAGTGCTAGAGATTCTAGCGGTTTATACAATGAGCAGTTCTTC. This sequence encodes CSARDSSGLYNEQFF.

This clonotype was seen a handful of times. The V and J genes are TRBV12-3 or TRBV12-4 and TRBJ2-5; D gene unclear. V lost 5 bases to trimming and J lost 2 bases, with 12 bases between them. This CDR3 spans 14 amino acids. This CDR3 is CASSPTDGQETQYF. CDR3 DNA: TGTGCCAGCAGTCCAACGGACGGACAAGAGACCCAGTACTTC.

Many counts were recorded for this clonotype. The chain carries TRBV30 and TRBJ1-1; the D gene is possibly TRBD1 (5 bases). The V end lost 4 bases, the J end lost 1 base, and 7 bases lay between the germline ends. The CDR3 has 12 amino acids. The germline V gene encodes CDR1 GTSNPN and CDR2 SVGIG (reference sequence). The CDR3 loop is CAWTGTNTEAFF. CDR3 DNA sequence: TGTGCCTGGACCGGGACGAACACTGAAGCTTTCTTT.

This chain connects TRBV20-1 to TRBJ2-6; D assignment may be TRBD1 or TRBD2 (5 bases each). V lost 3 bases to trimming and J lost 4 bases, with 13 bases between them. This CDR3 spans 15 amino acids. From germline, CDR1 is DFQATT and CDR2 SNEGSKA (reference sequence). CDR3 amino acids: CSARGPGTGANVLTF. CDR3 bases: TGCAGTGCTAGGGGGCCTGGGACGGGGGCCAACGTCCTGACTTTC.

This sequence joins TRBV11-2 and TRBJ2-7, with D maybe TRBD2 (7 bases). V shed 4 bases and J shed 3 bases, with 16 bases lying between them. This CDR3 is built from 15 residues. Germline CDR1 reads SGHAT; CDR2 reads FQNNGV. The CDR3 spells CASSSREGVFYEQYF. In DNA form, the CDR3 reads TGTGCCAGCAGCTCCAGGGAGGGGGTATTCTACGAGCAGTACTTC.

This clonotype has just a few counts. The chain employs TRBV7-2 and TRBJ2-7, with a tentative D call TRBD2 (6 bases). Looked up from germline, CDR1 is SGHTA and CDR2 is FQGNSA. The V end lost 1 base, the J end lost 2 bases, and 9 bases lay between the germline ends. The CDR3 covers 14 residues. The CDR3 DNA reads as TGTGCCAGCAGCTTAGACGGGAGTACCTACGAGCAGTACTTC. Amino acid sequence: CASSLDGSTYEQYF.

The V and J genes are TRBV7-8 and TRBJ2-1; D remains ambiguous. Germline-derived CDR1 and CDR2 are SGHVS and FQNEAQ. V was trimmed by 3 bases and J by 0 bases, leaving 9 bases between them. The CDR3 spans 15 residues. DNA of the CDR3: TGTGCCAGCAGCTTTGGGCAGTACTCCTACAATGAGCAGTTCTTC. It encodes CASSFGQYSYNEQFF.

V usage is TRBV28 and J usage is TRBJ2-7; TRBD1 matches at 8 bases. The ends lost 3 bases at V and 3 bases at J; junction bases unmatched: 4. CDR1 and CDR2 from the germline V gene are MDHEN and SYDVKM. The CDR3 spans 14 residues. The CDR3: CASSLAGGLYEQYF. The CDR3 DNA sequence: TGTGCCAGCAGTTTGGCAGGGGGCCTCTACGAGCAGTACTTC.

In this sample, this clonotype turned up many times. V gene TRBV29-1 combines with J gene TRBJ2-6, with D hard to call. Germline CDR1 reads SQVTM; CDR2 reads ANQGSEA. V lost 5 bases and J lost 4, with 9 bases in between. The CDR3 sequence is 13 residues long. CDR3 residues: CSVRASGANVLTF. CDR3 DNA: TGCAGCGTTCGAGCGTCGGGGGCCAACGTCCTGACTTTC.

The table lists this clonotype with a few counts. The chain is built from TRBV20-1 and TRBJ2-5, with TRBD2 identical over 8 bases. V gave up 4 bases and J gave up 2 bases; unmatched junction bases: 9. Germline V gene lookup returns CDR1 DFQATT and CDR2 SNEGSKA (reference sequence). The CDR3 runs to 15 residues. The CDR3 reads CSANGASGPQETQYF. In DNA, the CDR3 is TGCAGTGCTAATGGGGCTAGCGGGCCTCAAGAGACCCAGTACTTC.

This clonotype was counted a few times. The chain joins TRBV6-5 to TRBJ2-7, with 9 nucleotides matching TRBD2. The CDR3 runs 14 residues. Trimming cost V 4 bases and J 5 bases; bases outside gene matches: 6. CDR1 and CDR2 from the germline V gene are MNHEY and SVGAGI. The CDR3 sequence: CASSFGTSSHEQYF. The CDR3 nucleotides read TGTGCCAGCAGTTTTGGGACTAGCAGCCACGAGCAGTACTTC.

The chain recombines TRBV21-1 with TRBJ1-6; the D segment call TRBD1 is taken from the table without a DNA check. TRBV21-1 is an annotated pseudogene. There are 13 residues in the CDR3. The CDR3 bases are TGTGCCAGCATCTCGACAGGATTTTCACCCCTCCACTTT. It encodes CASISTGFSPLHF.